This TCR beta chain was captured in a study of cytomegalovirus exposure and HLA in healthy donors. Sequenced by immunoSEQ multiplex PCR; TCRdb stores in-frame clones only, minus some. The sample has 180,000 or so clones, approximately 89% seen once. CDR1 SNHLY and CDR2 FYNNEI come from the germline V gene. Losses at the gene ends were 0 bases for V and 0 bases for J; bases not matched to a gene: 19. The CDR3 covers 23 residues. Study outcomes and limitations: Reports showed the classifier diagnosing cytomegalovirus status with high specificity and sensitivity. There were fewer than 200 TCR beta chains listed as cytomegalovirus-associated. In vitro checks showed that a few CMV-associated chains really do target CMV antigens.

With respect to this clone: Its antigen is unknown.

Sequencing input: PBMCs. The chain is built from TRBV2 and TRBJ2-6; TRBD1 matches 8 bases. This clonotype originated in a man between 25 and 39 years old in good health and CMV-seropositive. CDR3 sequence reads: CASSEAGAGGPFELTSGANVLTF. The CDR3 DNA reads TGTGCCAGCAGTGAAGCGGGGGCAGGGGGCCCGTTCGAGTTAACCTCTGGGGCCAACGTCCTGACTTTC.